This entry lists 26 T cell receptor beta chains sequenced from one sample in a study of sequential checkpoint blockade in melanoma (dated by TCRdb to between 2019 and 2020). The method behind the library was the immunoSEQ multiplex PCR assay. TCRdb stores this immuneACCESS table with in-frame sequences only. Part of the clones is absent; in the studies checked, under half of the shortfall reflects unresolved V genes, and no reason is known for the rest. Within this sample are 13,000 or so clones, with about two thirds of them counted one time only. The leading ten clones occupy under 35% of the sample. The treatment or condition label, as the study defines it: randomized to nivolumab then ipilimumab (arm A) or the reverse (arm B). The sample here was CD8+ T cells sorted from blood (inferred from file names), taken from a patient given nivolumab and ipilimumab in sequence. The receptors were sampled from a human donor with melanoma.

The V gene is TRBV10-3, the J gene TRBJ2-1, with D perhaps TRBD2 (6 bases). Trimming shortened V by 3 bases and J by 10 bases, and 22 bases separated the two germline ends. Germline CDR1 is ENHRY and CDR2 is SYGVKD. The CDR3 runs 16 residues. CDR3 nucleotide sequence: TGTGCCATCAGTGAAAGAATGGGGGGTCCTGTGATGGAGCAGTTCTTC. Protein sequence: CAISERMGGPVMEQFF.

V usage is TRBV7-2 and J usage is TRBJ2-3, with 7 bases that match TRBD2. Trimming at V came to 1 base and at J to 14 bases, leaving 6 bases not matched to a gene. Germline V gene data show CDR1 as SGHTA and CDR2 as FQGNSA. The CDR3 covers 12 residues. CDR3 nucleotide sequence: TGTGCCAGCAGCTTAGTGGCGGGAGACAGGTATTTT. As protein: CASSLVAGDRYF.

The chain recombines TRBV13 with TRBJ1-1; D possibly corresponds to TRBD1 (5 bases). The CDR3 runs to 12 residues. In germline, CDR1 is PRHDT, CDR2 FYEKMQ (reference sequence). Trimming pared 3 bases from V and 6 bases from J, leaving 8 bases between. CDR3 nucleotide sequence: TGTGCCAGCAGCTTCTCGGGGGCTGAAGCTTTCTTT. It codes for CASSFSGAEAFF.

The V and J genes are TRBV7-9 and TRBJ2-7; 12 bases match TRBD2. The CDR3 runs to 17 residues. In germline, CDR1 is SEHNR, CDR2 FQNEAQ (reference sequence). V trimming: 3 bases; J trimming: 7 bases; junction bases outside the gene matches: 13. Here the CDR3 reads CASSFGLAGPLKMEQYF. CDR3 in DNA: TGTGCCAGCAGCTTCGGACTAGCGGGACCTCTAAAAATGGAGCAGTACTTC.

This chain joins TRBV30 and TRBJ2-2, with D possibly TRBD2 on 6 matching bases. CDR1 and CDR2 from the germline V gene are GTSNPN and SVGIG (reference sequence). The V and J ends lost 0 bases and 6 bases respectively, with 17 bases between them. The CDR3 is made up of 16 amino acids. The DNA of the CDR3 is TGTGCCTGGAGTGTACTCCCGGGCTTAGCGGCCGGGGAGCTGTTTTTT. This gives the protein CAWSVLPGLAAGELFF.

This sequence joins TRBV9 and TRBJ2-1; 10 bases fit TRBD2. The CDR3 covers 17 residues. Germline V CDR1 and CDR2: SGDLS, YYNGEE. Trimming cost V 4 bases and J 7 bases; bases outside gene matches: 14. CDR3 protein: CASSPAASGSLGNEQFF. The CDR3 nucleotides read TGTGCCAGCAGCCCCGCGGCTAGCGGGAGTTTAGGGAATGAGCAGTTCTTC.

The genes are TRBV13 and TRBJ2-7; a possible D gene is TRBD1 (6 bases). The CDR3 is 16 amino acids. Per the germline V gene, CDR1 is PRHDT and CDR2 is FYEKMQ (reference sequence). Trimming removed 2 bases at V and 1 base at J, with 15 bases between. CDR3 loop: CASSLTGQTGSYEQYF. As DNA, the CDR3 is TGTGCCAGCAGCTTAACAGGGCAGACAGGATCCTACGAGCAGTACTTC. Drawing the rest from reference TRBV13 and TRBJ2-7, the complete variable domain is AAGVIQSPRHLIKEKRETATLKCYPIPRHDTVYWYQQGPGQDPQFLISFYEKMQSDKGSIPDRFSAQQFSDYHSELNMSSLELGDSALYFCASSLTGQTGSYEQYFGPGTRLTVT.

This clone was observed once. The chain uses TRBV29-1 and TRBJ2-1; 9 bases line up with TRBD2. Germline trimming cut 3 bases from V and 3 bases from J; bases unmatched to any gene: 6. This CDR3 has 15 residues. CDR1 and CDR2 from the germline V gene are SQVTM and ANQGSEA. CDR3 loop: CSVEGREGYYNEQFF. The CDR3 bases are TGCAGCGTTGAGGGGCGGGAGGGATACTACAATGAGCAGTTCTTC.

The chain employs TRBV27 and TRBJ2-3; 9 bases match TRBD1. CDR3 size: 18 residues. With 5 bases clipped from V and 1 base from J, the junction kept 13 bases outside the gene matches. Looked up from germline, CDR1 is MNHEY and CDR2 is SMNVEV (reference sequence). The DNA of the CDR3 is TGTGCCAGCAGTACGTACCGGGACAGGGAACGCGGCACAGATACGCAGTATTTT. Protein: CASSTYRDRERGTDTQYF.

The chain joins TRBV4-2 to TRBJ2-7; TRBD1 aligns across 7 bases. Germline V gene lookup returns CDR1 LGHNA and CDR2 YNFKEQ. Losses at the gene ends were 2 bases for V and 4 bases for J; bases not matched to a gene: 11. CDR3 size: 16 residues. The CDR3 loop is CASSQLHRGPPYEQYF. Written as DNA, the CDR3 is TGTGCCAGCAGCCAACTCCACAGGGGCCCCCCATACGAGCAGTACTTC.

This clone showed up just a few times. CDR3 residues: CASSFRTDEEQYF. The CDR3 DNA reads TGCGCCAGCAGCTTCCGGACTGATGAAGAGCAGTACTTC. J is TRBJ2-7 and V is TRBV5-1; possible D gene TRBD2, 5 bases. V lost 2 bases and J 7 bases, leaving 13 bases between the germline ends. The CDR3 is made up of 13 amino acids. Looked up from germline, CDR1 is SGHRS and CDR2 is YFSETQ.

The chain links TRBV6-1 to TRBJ2-7; 8 nucleotides line up with TRBD1. J was trimmed by 3 bases and V by 6 bases; bases with no gene match: 7. Germline assignment: CDR1 MNHNS and CDR2 SASEGT. The CDR3 covers 14 residues. The CDR3 here is CASRETGEFYEQYF. As DNA, the CDR3 is TGTGCCAGCAGGGAGACAGGGGAATTCTACGAGCAGTACTTC.

V is TRBV9 and J is TRBJ1-6; 7 nucleotides align to TRBD1. V was pared by 2 bases and J by 7 bases, with 3 bases of the junction left unmatched. The CDR3 is made up of 14 amino acids. Looked up from germline, CDR1 is SGDLS and CDR2 is YYNGEE. The CDR3 sequence: CASSVLDRNSPLHF. The CDR3 region has the DNA TGTGCCAGCAGCGTTCTGGACAGGAATTCACCCCTCCACTTT.

This clone came up once. The rearrangement uses TRBV6-5 and TRBJ1-1; TRBD1 matches at 8 bases. V dropped 1 base and J dropped 4; count of bases not matched to a gene: 5. The germline CDR1 and CDR2 sequences are MNHEY and SVGAGI. This CDR3 is 15 amino acids long. CDR3 sequence reads: CASSYYRGITTEAFF. The CDR3 region has the DNA TGTGCCAGCAGTTACTACAGGGGGATAACCACTGAAGCTTTCTTT.

This chain connects TRBV2 to TRBJ2-7; 14 bases fit TRBD2. The length of the CDR3 is 15 residues. Trimming took 6 bases from V and 5 from J; bases not matched to a gene: 6. From germline, CDR1 is SNHLY and CDR2 FYNNEI. CDR3 in DNA: TGTGCCAGCAGGGCTAGACTAGCGGGAGGGGACGAGCAGTACTTC. It specifies CASRARLAGGDEQYF.

This chain links TRBV27 with TRBJ2-1; 7 nucleotides align to TRBD2. This CDR3 region has 14 residues. V was pared by 6 bases and J by 6 bases, with 8 bases of the junction left unmatched. Looked up from germline, CDR1 is MNHEY and CDR2 is SMNVEV (reference sequence). The CDR3: CASSAGVLVNEQFF. For the CDR3, the DNA is TGTGCCAGCAGCGCGGGAGTATTGGTCAATGAGCAGTTCTTC.

The rearrangement links TRBV7-9 to TRBJ1-1, with D possibly matching TRBD1 (6 bases). Trimming pared 1 base from V and 2 bases from J, leaving 20 bases between. This CDR3 is 18 amino acids long. Germline V gene sequence: CDR1 SEHNR, CDR2 FQNEAQ (reference sequence). Written as DNA, the CDR3 is TGTGCCAGCAGCTTAGGGGGGGGGACACAGGTAACCAACACTGAAGCTTTCTTT. It translates to CASSLGGGTQVTNTEAFF.

The chain is built from TRBV9 and TRBJ2-1; no firm D call. V gave up 2 bases and J gave up 7 bases, with 7 bases separating them. The CDR3 runs to 12 residues. Per the germline V gene, CDR1 is SGDLS and CDR2 is YYNGEE. The CDR3 bases are TGTGCCAGCAGCGTCGGTACGAATGAGCAGTTCTTC. The encoded protein is CASSVGTNEQFF.

The chain carries TRBV15 and TRBJ2-7, with 9 nucleotides matching TRBD1. Germline-derived CDR1 and CDR2 are LNHNV and YYDKDF (reference sequence). V was pared by 4 bases and J by 5 bases, with 9 bases of the junction left unmatched. The CDR3 runs 15 residues. CDR3 protein: CATSMPGQGYHEQYF. The CDR3, as DNA: TGTGCCACCAGCATGCCGGGACAGGGCTACCACGAGCAGTACTTC.

The chain couples TRBV11-2 to TRBJ2-7, with 12 bases that match TRBD1. CDR1 and CDR2 from the germline V gene are SGHAT and FQNNGV. The CDR3 covers 15 residues. Trimming removed 5 bases from V and 5 bases from J; junction bases left unmatched: 7. Here the CDR3 reads CASSGTGTGGHEQYF. In nucleotides, the CDR3 is TGTGCCAGCAGCGGTACCGGGACAGGGGGCCACGAGCAGTACTTC.

J is TRBJ1-1 and V is TRBV6-6, with 7 positions matching TRBD1. Germline-derived CDR1 and CDR2 are MNHNY and SVGAGI (reference sequence). This CDR3 spans 15 amino acids. Trimming cost V 2 bases and J 0 bases; bases outside gene matches: 3. In DNA, the CDR3 is TGTGCCAGCAGTTACAGGGGGCTACTGAACACTGAAGCTTTCTTT. It translates to CASSYRGLLNTEAFF.

This clone was detected once. The chain employs TRBV7-3 and TRBJ2-7, with D possibly matching TRBD2 (6 bases). Germline CDR1 is SGHTA and CDR2 is FQGTGA. The CDR3 sequence is 13 residues long. V lost 5 bases, J lost 3 bases, and 11 bases lay in between. Here the CDR3 DNA reads TGTGCCAGCAGCGCGGGACTTGGCTACGAGCAGTACTTC. Residues: CASSAGLGYEQYF.

The chain couples TRBV7-9 to TRBJ2-1, with D possibly being TRBD2 (5 bases). Germline CDR1 SEHNR, CDR2 FQNEAQ (reference sequence). The CDR3 consists of 12 residues. V lost 2 bases to trimming and J lost 7 bases, with 6 bases between them. Written as DNA, the CDR3 is TGTGCCAGCAGCTTACTAGCAAATGAGCAGTTCTTC. It yields the protein CASSLLANEQFF.

The genes are TRBV11-2 and TRBJ2-7; 8 nucleotides agree with TRBD1. V dropped 3 bases and J dropped 4; count of bases not matched to a gene: 2. CDR1 is SGHAT, CDR2 FQNNGV, per germline. This CDR3 is 13 amino acids long. The chain's CDR3 is CASSFGQGYEQYF. DNA of the CDR3: TGTGCCAGCAGCTTCGGACAGGGATACGAGCAGTACTTC.

This clone was observed a single time. V and J are TRBV29-1 and TRBJ2-7; D gene uncertain. The length of the CDR3 is 13 residues. CDR1 and CDR2 from the germline V gene are SQVTM and ANQGSEA. V was trimmed by 3 bases and J by 0 bases, leaving 9 bases between them. CDR3 coding DNA: TGCAGCGTTGAGGCCCCCGACTCCTACGAGCAGTACTTC. Encoded protein: CSVEAPDSYEQYF.

CDR3 protein: CASSAPTFYGYTF. In nucleotides, the CDR3 is TGTGCCAGCAGCGCCCCGACATTTTATGGCTACACCTTC. This rearrangement joins TRBV9 to TRBJ1-2; D is unresolved. The CDR3 runs 13 residues. From germline, CDR1 is SGDLS and CDR2 YYNGEE. V dropped 3 bases and J dropped 5 bases, with 11 bases sitting between them.